The rows below give T cell receptor beta chains drawn from one sample of a study of CD8 T cells in ankylosing spondylitis. Each CDR3 protein is one row after TCRdb ran MiXCR on the 5' RACE reads. Of approximately 400,000 distinct CDR3 sequences in the sample, roughly a sixth were seen once. Material for sequencing was blood, either unsorted or a sorted T cell fraction (not recorded which). These receptors came from a male donor with ankylosing spondylitis. The CDR3 runs from the conserved cysteine through the conserved F or W. Each record gives: D gene, V gene, J gene, CDR3 length, clone size, CDR3 DNA, CDR3 protein. D genes are given only for firm matches. Not all rows give a size; the values are once, few, many and, for expanded clones, a class.

-	TRBV5-6	TRBJ2-6	17	-	TGTGCCAGCAGTCACAGGGAGCATACCTCTGGGGCCAACGTCCTGACTTTC	CASSHREHTSGANVLTF
-	TRBV6-1	TRBJ1-2	13	-	TGTGCCAGCAGTACAGGACGGACCGGCGGCTACACCTTC	CASSTGRTGGYTF
-	TRBV10-2	TRBJ2-7	13	-	TGCGCCAGCGGGGAACGGAGCTCCTACGAGCAGTACTTC	CASGERSSYEQYF
-	TRBV28	TRBJ1-2	14	few	TGTGCCAGCAGTTTATTAGCGGGTTACTATGGCTACACCTTC	CASSLLAGYYGYTF
-	TRBV7-2	TRBJ1-2	13	few	TGTGCCGGTTCAGGGACTCCTAACTATGGCTACACCTTC	CAGSGTPNYGYTF
TRBD1	TRBV12-3/TRBV12-4	TRBJ1-2	16	few	TGTGCCAGCAGCCCTCATACGACAGGGCGCGACTATGGCTACACCTTC	CASSPHTTGRDYGYTF
TRBD1	TRBV12-3/TRBV12-4	TRBJ2-5	16	many	TGTGCCAGCAGTTTTAGTTGGACAGGGGACCAAGAGACCCAGTACTTC	CASSFSWTGDQETQYF
-	TRBV20-1	TRBJ2-5	11	-	TGCAGTGCTAGAGATCCAAAGACCCAGTACTTC	CSARDPKTQYF
TRBD1	TRBV12-3/TRBV12-4	TRBJ1-3	15	many	TGTGCCAGCAGTCCCAGGGGGGGGGAAGAGGCCACCATATATTTT	CASSPRGGEEATIYF
TRBD1	TRBV5-1	TRBJ2-3	16	-	TGCGCCAGCAGCACCGCCGGGACAGGGGACACAGATACGCAGTATTTT	CASSTAGTGDTDTQYF
TRBD2	TRBV19	TRBJ2-1	16	few	TGTGCCATCTTCCTAAGGGGACTAGTAGGGTCCAATGAGCAGTTCTTC	CAIFLRGLVGSNEQFF
TRBD1	TRBV24-1	TRBJ2-1	15	few	TGTGCCACCGACCGGACAGGGGCGCCTTATGCGGAGCAGTTCTTC	CATDRTGAPYAEQFF
-	TRBV7-2	TRBJ1-1	13	few	TGTGCCAGCAGCTTACCGCTGAACACTGAAGCTTTCTTT	CASSLPLNTEAFF
-	TRBV3-1	TRBJ1-2	14	-	TGTGCCAGCAGCCAAGTTGGGCGAAACTATGGCTACACCTTC	CASSQVGRNYGYTF
TRBD2	TRBV5-1	TRBJ2-1	16	-	TGCGCCAGCAGCTTCATAGCGGGAGGGCCTGGAAATGAGCAGTTCTTC	CASSFIAGGPGNEQFF
TRBD1	TRBV3-1	TRBJ1-1	15	-	TGTGCCAGCAGCCAAGGCGGGACAGAGAACACTGAAGCTTTCTTT	CASSQGGTENTEAFF
TRBD1	TRBV10-3	TRBJ2-3	14	-	TGTGCCATCAGGGGACAGGCCGGCACAGATACGCAGTATTTT	CAIRGQAGTDTQYF
-	TRBV27	TRBJ1-2	18	-	TGTGCCAGCAGTCCCCTAAGGGTTAGAGACCCAACCTCCTATGGCTACACCTTC	CASSPLRVRDPTSYGYTF
TRBD1	TRBV28	TRBJ2-1	15	-	TGTGCCAGCAGTCCTTCCCCGGGACAGTACAATGAGCAGTTCTTC	CASSPSPGQYNEQFF
-	TRBV4-3	TRBJ1-2	15	-	TGCGCCAGCAGCCAAGAAGGCTCAAATCTTGGTGGCTACACCTTC	CASSQEGSNLGGYTF
-	TRBV30	TRBJ2-5	13	-	TGTGCCTGGAATGGCCCTGGCGGAGAGACCCAGTACTTC	CAWNGPGGETQYF
-	TRBV4-3	TRBJ2-1	15	few	TGCGCCAGCAGCCAAGGATACCTACAGGGTAAGGAGCAGTTCTTC	CASSQGYLQGKEQFF
-	TRBV14	TRBJ1-3	15	few	TGTGCCAGCAGCCAAGCCGCGGGTGCTGGAAACACCATATATTTT	CASSQAAGAGNTIYF
TRBD2	TRBV20-1	TRBJ2-2	15	-	TGCAGTGCCCCAAGGGCGGGAGGGCCCTCCGGGGAGCTGTTTTTT	CSAPRAGGPSGELFF
TRBD2	TRBV28	TRBJ2-2	16	many	TGTGCCAGCACCTCTGGCGGGAGGACGAACACCGGGGAGCTGTTTTTT	CASTSGGRTNTGELFF
TRBD2	TRBV3-1	TRBJ2-7	17	few	TGTGCCAGCAGCCCGGGTTGGTCTAGCGGAAGCCCCTACGAGCAGTACTTC	CASSPGWSSGSPYEQYF
TRBD1	TRBV25-1	TRBJ2-2	17	-	TGTGCCAGCAGTGAATTCCCGGGACAGGGGTTCTCCGGGGAGCTGTTTTTT	CASSEFPGQGFSGELFF
TRBD1	TRBV3-1	TRBJ2-7	12	-	TGTGCCAGCAGCCAAGAGGTGGACAGGGGGTGCTTC	CASSQEVDRGCF
-	TRBV3-1	TRBJ2-7	15	-	TGTGCCAGCAGCCTTGCAGGTAGTACCTCCTACGAGCAGTACTTC	CASSLAGSTSYEQYF
-	TRBV20-1	TRBJ2-5	15	few	TGCAGTGCTGGTTCTGGGGCGGCGAAACAAGAGACCCAGTACTTC	CSAGSGAAKQETQYF
TRBD1	TRBV5-1	TRBJ2-2	15	-	TGCGCCAGCAGCTTGGACCACCAGGGGGTCGGGGAGCTGTTTTTT	CASSLDHQGVGELFF
-	TRBV4-3	TRBJ2-5	15	-	TGCGCCAGCAGCCAAGATGCAGCGGGAAAGGGGGCCCAGTACTTC	CASSQDAAGKGAQYF
TRBD2	TRBV4-3	TRBJ2-3	16	-	TGCGCCAGCAGCCAAGAATTGGGAGGGTTCACAGATACGCAGTATTTT	CASSQELGGFTDTQYF
-	TRBV6-1	TRBJ1-4	14	-	TGTGCCAGCACCAAACAGAGCGCTGGTGAAAAACTGTTTTTT	CASTKQSAGEKLFF
-	TRBV24-1	TRBJ2-5	15	-	TGTGCCACCGCCGAACCTACAGGGAGCCACGAGACCCAGTACTTC	CATAEPTGSHETQYF
-	TRBV6-2/TRBV6-3	TRBJ2-4	14	-	TGTGCCAGCAGTAGAGAGACGACCAAAAACATTCAGTACTTC	CASSRETTKNIQYF
-	TRBV12-3/TRBV12-4	TRBJ2-1	11	many	TGTGCCAGCAGTTCGGACCACGAGCAGTTCTTC	CASSSDHEQFF
-	TRBV3-1	TRBJ2-1	14	-	TGTGCCAGCAAATCCGGGACCGGGTACAATGAGCAGTTCTTC	CASKSGTGYNEQFF
-	TRBV30	TRBJ1-1	12	-	TGTGCCTGGAGTGGCCATGGGACTGAAGCTTTCTTT	CAWSGHGTEAFF
-	TRBV7-2	TRBJ1-5	15	few	TGTGCCAGCAGCTTTGGCAAGGGACCCAATCAGCCCCAGCATTTT	CASSFGKGPNQPQHF
TRBD2	TRBV29-1	TRBJ2-3	12	-	TGCAGCGCCCGGACTAGCGGAGATACGCAGTATTTT	CSARTSGDTQYF
TRBD2	TRBV6-1	TRBJ2-7	16	-	TGTGCCAGCAGTCCCCTTAGCGGGAGGGCCTCCTACGAGCAGTACTTC	CASSPLSGRASYEQYF
TRBD1	TRBV5-1	TRBJ1-6	16	few	TGCGCCAGCAGCTTGCCCGGGACAGGGGTTAATTCACCCCTCCACTTT	CASSLPGTGVNSPLHF
-	TRBV12-3/TRBV12-4	TRBJ1-6	13	many	TGTGCCAGCAGTTCTAGACCAAATTCACCCCTCCACTTT	CASSSRPNSPLHF
TRBD2	TRBV4-2	TRBJ2-7	16	few	TGTGCCAGCAGCCAAGATCAGGCGGGAGGGCCCTACGAGCAGTACTTC	CASSQDQAGGPYEQYF
-	TRBV5-1	TRBJ2-7	11	-	TGCGCCAGCAGCTTAAGCCACGAGCAGTACTTC	CASSLSHEQYF